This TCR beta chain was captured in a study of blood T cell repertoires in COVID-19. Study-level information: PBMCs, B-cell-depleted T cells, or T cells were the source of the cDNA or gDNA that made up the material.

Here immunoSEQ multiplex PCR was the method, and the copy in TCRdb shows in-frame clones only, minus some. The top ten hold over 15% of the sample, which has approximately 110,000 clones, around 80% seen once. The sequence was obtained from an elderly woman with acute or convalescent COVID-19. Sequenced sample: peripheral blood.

Written as DNA, the CDR3 is TGTGCCAGTACCCCAGGACACGGCTACAATGAGCAGTTCTTC. Translation: CASTPGHGYNEQFF. This sequence joins TRBV19 and TRBJ2-1; D is possibly TRBD1 (5 bases). Germline V gene lookup returns CDR1 LNHDA and CDR2 SQIVND (reference sequence). Between the trimmed V and J ends, which lost 7 bases and 3 bases, there was a span of 13 bases. This CDR3 contains 14 residues.